This passage covers 8 T cell receptor beta chains from one sample sequenced in a study of PD-L1 blockade in urothelial cancer. Repertoires were generated with immunoSEQ multiplex PCR, while TCRdb's copy carries only in-frame clones and drops some. The sample has tens of thousands of clones, over 75% seen once. Time point given: pretreatment peripheral blood. Sequenced material: PBMCs, taken around atezolizumab (anti-PD-L1) treatment. Receptors were obtained from a man between 65 and 85 years old with urothelial cancer.

The chain joins TRBV9 to TRBJ2-7; no clear D gene. This CDR3 has 15 residues. Germline V gene data show CDR1 as SGDLS and CDR2 as YYNGEE. V gave up 1 base and J gave up 4 bases, with 15 bases separating them. The CDR3, as DNA: TGTGCCAGCAGCGTAAATGCAGAAACTATTTACGAGCAGTACTTC. Its protein product is CASSVNAETIYEQYF.

This chain's CDR3 is CASSIGLAGETQYF. The CDR3 coding sequence is TGTGCCAGCAGTATAGGACTAGCGGGAGAGACCCAGTACTTC. The rearrangement links TRBV28 to TRBJ2-5; 11 bases are a match to TRBD2. Per the germline V gene, CDR1 is MDHEN and CDR2 is SYDVKM. With 5 bases clipped from V and 4 bases from J, the junction kept 3 bases outside the gene matches. The CDR3 spans 14 residues.

V is TRBV4-1 and J is TRBJ2-7; D is unclear. Germline V gene lookup returns CDR1 MGHRA and CDR2 YSYEKL. V was cut by 1 base and J by 6 bases, with 19 bases left in between. The CDR3 spans 16 residues. CDR3 protein: CASSQALAGLVAEQYF. CDR3 in DNA: TGCGCCAGCAGCCAAGCGCTCGCCGGCTTGGTAGCCGAGCAGTACTTC.

Only one count was recorded for this clone. V and J are TRBV19 and TRBJ1-4, with TRBD1 matching over 7 bases. Germline V gene lookup returns CDR1 LNHDA and CDR2 SQIVND (reference sequence). J gave up 6 bases and V 7 bases, and 8 bases lay outside the gene matches. The CDR3 length is 14 residues. The CDR3 region has the DNA TGTGCCAGTATGGACAGGCAACTCCATGAAAAACTGTTTTTT. Amino acids: CASMDRQLHEKLFF.

The CDR3 loop reads CASTPWTGFYEQYF. The DNA of the CDR3 is TGTGCCAGCACCCCGTGGACAGGATTCTACGAGCAGTACTTC. This chain connects TRBV11-1 to TRBJ2-7, with 7 bases lining up with TRBD1. The germline V gene has CDR1 SGHAT and CDR2 FQDESV (reference sequence). The junction had 9 bases not matched to a gene; V was cut back by 7 bases and J by 3 bases. The CDR3 covers 14 residues.

The V gene is TRBV9, the J gene TRBJ2-7; 13 bases are shared with TRBD2. The V gene's germline CDR1 is SGDLS and CDR2 YYNGEE. V was clipped by 1 base and J by 5 bases; unmatched bases: 3. This CDR3 is built from 15 residues. The CDR3 sequence is CASSVTTSGGDEQYF. CDR3 DNA: TGTGCCAGCAGCGTAACCACTAGCGGGGGGGACGAGCAGTACTTC.

The V call is TRBV30, the J call TRBJ2-1, with a weak D call TRBD2 (5 bases). The germline V gene has CDR1 GTSNPN and CDR2 SVGIG (reference sequence). The CDR3 totals 14 residues. The V end was cut by 3 bases, the J end by 4 bases, with 13 bases between. The CDR3 coding sequence is TGTGCCTGGAGAGGTGAACGGGAATACAATGAGCAGTTCTTC. Amino acids: CAWRGEREYNEQFF.

The chain has TRBV10-2 and TRBJ1-4; D possibly corresponds to TRBD1 (5 bases). The V gene's germline CDR1 is WSHSY and CDR2 SAAADI. This CDR3 spans 15 amino acids. V dropped 0 bases and J dropped 3 bases, with 8 bases sitting between them. CDR3 nucleotides: TGCGCCAGCAGTGAGTCCTCAGGGTCTAATGAAAAACTGTTTTTT. Its protein is CASSESSGSNEKLFF.